The 20 T cell receptor beta chains below were found in one sample sequenced in a study of identifying expanded T cells in peripheral blood. Clones were read by immunoSEQ multiplex PCR, and TCRdb kept only the in-frame ones, dropping some. The data show some 120,000 clones, about four fifths seen once. The sequenced sample consisted of blood. The receptors were gathered from a person between 18 and 70 years old in good health.

This chain connects TRBV7-8 to TRBJ2-1, with D possibly being TRBD1 (5 bases). V was clipped by 3 bases and J by 7 bases, with 16 bases between them. The CDR3 has 15 amino acids. Germline V gene lookup returns CDR1 SGHVS and CDR2 FQNEAQ. The CDR3 spells CASSLDHHSGNEQFF. In nucleotides, the CDR3 is TGTGCCAGCAGCTTGGACCATCACTCAGGGAATGAGCAGTTCTTC.

The chain combines TRBV18 with TRBJ1-1, with D perhaps TRBD1 (5 bases). Trimming took off 3 bases at V and 1 base at J, with 9 bases between the two ends. CDR1 KGHSH and CDR2 LQKENI come from the germline V gene. This CDR3 has 14 amino acids. The CDR3 coding sequence is TGTGCCAGCTCACCGAGAACAGGGAACACTGAAGCTTTCTTT. This translates into CASSPRTGNTEAFF.

V and J are TRBV6-1 and TRBJ2-7; possible D gene TRBD1, 6 bases. Trimming removed 7 bases at V and 3 bases at J, with 16 bases between. This CDR3 has 14 amino acids. Germline CDR1 reads MNHNS; CDR2 reads SASEGT. CDR3 DNA sequence: TGTGCCAGCATCCAGGGGCAGCCAGGCTACGAGCAGTACTTC. It yields the protein CASIQGQPGYEQYF.

This chain connects TRBV7-2 to TRBJ1-1; D is unresolved. Germline assignment: CDR1 SGHTA and CDR2 FQGNSA. This CDR3 has 16 residues. V lost 3 bases to trimming and J lost 3 bases, with 17 bases between them. CDR3 nucleotide sequence: TGTGCCAGCAGCTTCTCGACGGGGAGCCAGGACACTGAAGCTTTCTTT. Translation: CASSFSTGSQDTEAFF.

This sequence joins TRBV7-9 and TRBJ2-2, with 8 bases lining up with TRBD1. The V and J ends lost 5 bases and 1 base, in that order; junction bases with no gene match: 6. The CDR3 is 16 amino acids. Per germline, CDR1 SEHNR and CDR2 FQNEAQ (reference sequence). The DNA for the CDR3 is TGTGCCAGCAGCCCGACTGGACAGGGGAACACCGGGGAGCTGTTTTTT. Encoded protein: CASSPTGQGNTGELFF. The full variable domain, rest sourced from reference TRBV7-9 and TRBJ2-2, is DTGVSQNPRHKITKRGQNVTFRCDPISEHNRLYWYRQTLGQGPEFLTYFQNEAQLEKSRLLSDRFSAERPKGSFSTLEIQRTEQGDSAMYLCASSPTGQGNTGELFFGEGSRLTVL.

The V gene is TRBV6-5, the J gene TRBJ2-7; 9 bases map to TRBD1. The CDR3 covers 14 residues. After removal of 6 bases from V and 6 bases from J, the junction contained 9 bases not matched to a gene. Germline V gene sequence: CDR1 MNHEY, CDR2 SVGAGI. CDR3: CASSPGQGGTEQYF. CDR3 coding DNA: TGTGCCAGCAGCCCGGGACAGGGTGGGACCGAGCAGTACTTC.

The chain couples TRBV6-5 to TRBJ1-5; the D gene is possibly TRBD1 (6 bases). This CDR3 is 15 amino acids long. Trimming pared 5 bases from V and 4 bases from J, leaving 15 bases between. The germline V gene encodes CDR1 MNHEY and CDR2 SVGAGI. The CDR3: CASSKLGGGNQPQHF. The DNA of the CDR3 is TGTGCCAGCAGTAAATTGGGGGGCGGGAATCAGCCCCAGCATTTT.

The DNA for the CDR3 is TGTGCCAGTAGTGACAGGAACCAAGCTTTCTTT. Amino acids: CASSDRNQAFF. The chain uses TRBV19 and TRBJ1-1; D perhaps matches TRBD1 (6 bases). V was clipped by 5 bases and J by 9 bases, with 10 bases between them. Germline CDR1 and CDR2: LNHDA and SQIVND (reference sequence). The length of the CDR3 is 11 residues. Looking up the rest from reference TRBV19 and TRBJ1-1 gives the full variable domain: DGGITQSPKYLFRKEGQNVTLSCEQNLNHDAMYWYRQDPGQGLRLIYYSQIVNDFQKGDIAEGYSVSREKKESFPLTVTSAQKNPTAFYLCASSDRNQAFFGQGTRLTVV.

The V call is TRBV29-1, the J call TRBJ2-4; D is undetermined. This CDR3 comprises 14 residues. Germline-derived CDR1 and CDR2 are SQVTM and ANQGSEA. This CDR3 is CRPKETLAKNIQYF. CDR3 DNA sequence: TGCAGGCCAAAGGAGACCTTAGCCAAAAACATTCAGTACTTC.

V and J are TRBV6-6 and TRBJ1-2; D might be TRBD1 (6 bases). Trimming shortened V by 6 bases and J by 4 bases, and 15 bases separated the two germline ends. This CDR3 comprises 14 residues. The V gene's germline CDR1 is MNHNY and CDR2 SVGAGI (reference sequence). The CDR3 spells CASRLVQGFYGYTF. CDR3 bases: TGTGCCAGCAGACTCGTGCAGGGGTTCTATGGCTACACCTTC.

The chain carries TRBV14 and TRBJ2-3; tentatively, D is TRBD2 (6 bases). The CDR3 sequence is 15 residues long. Per germline, CDR1 SGHDN and CDR2 FVKESK. V was clipped by 1 base and J by 0 bases, with 8 bases between them. The CDR3 nucleotides read TGTGCCAGCAGCCAAGGGGACTCCAGCACAGATACGCAGTATTTT. As protein: CASSQGDSSTDTQYF.

The chain combines TRBV19 with TRBJ2-2; TRBD2 agrees at 7 bases. The CDR3 loop spans 15 amino acids. CDR1 is LNHDA, CDR2 SQIVND, per germline (reference sequence). V dropped 0 bases and J dropped 6; count of bases not matched to a gene: 4. Written as DNA, the CDR3 is TGTGCCAGTAGTATAGATGCGGGGGAAGCCGGGGAGCTGTTTTTT. Protein: CASSIDAGEAGELFF. The whole variable domain, remainder taken from reference TRBV19 and TRBJ2-2, is DGGITQSPKYLFRKEGQNVTLSCEQNLNHDAMYWYRQDPGQGLRLIYYSQIVNDFQKGDIAEGYSVSREKKESFPLTVTSAQKNPTAFYLCASSIDAGEAGELFFGEGSRLTVL.

J is TRBJ1-6 and V is TRBV7-9; D gene ambiguous. V shed 6 bases and J shed 0 bases, with 9 bases lying between them. This CDR3 is built from 15 residues. The germline V gene encodes CDR1 SEHNR and CDR2 FQNEAQ (reference sequence). The CDR3 loop is CASRNIGSYNSPLHF. The CDR3 DNA follows: TGTGCCAGCAGGAATATTGGCTCCTATAATTCACCCCTCCACTTT.

The chain couples TRBV11-3 to TRBJ2-7; D might be TRBD2 (6 bases). The CDR3 runs 14 residues. V lost 3 bases and J 3 bases, leaving 12 bases between the germline ends. Germline CDR1 and CDR2: SGHNT and YENEEA. CDR3 coding DNA: TGTGCCAGCAGCTTTTCGCAGGGAGGCTACGAGCAGTACTTC. Translation gives CASSFSQGGYEQYF.

This chain uses TRBV6-5 with TRBJ2-5; the match to TRBD1 covers 7 bases. This CDR3 comprises 12 residues. Losses at the gene ends were 5 bases for V and 7 bases for J; bases not matched to a gene: 4. The germline CDR1 and CDR2 sequences are MNHEY and SVGAGI. The CDR3 loop is CASSLPGGTQYF. The CDR3 nucleotides are TGTGCCAGCAGTCTACCAGGGGGGACCCAGTACTTC.

A remark on this clone: One junction end disagrees with the germline gene, perhaps due to a read error. As DNA, the CDR3 is TGCGTCAGCAGCCGGAATAGACAGGGAAATTCACCCCTCCACTTT. Its protein product is CVSSRNRQGNSPLHF. V and J are TRBV5-1 and TRBJ1-6, with TRBD1 matching 7 bases. The germline V gene has CDR1 SGHRS and CDR2 YFSETQ. The CDR3 has 15 residues.

The chain carries TRBV4-3 and TRBJ1-5, with D possibly TRBD1 on 6 matching bases. V lost 0 bases to trimming and J lost 7 bases, with 31 bases between them. This CDR3 is built from 21 residues. The V gene's germline CDR1 is LGHNA and CDR2 YSLEER. The CDR3 reads CASSQDEAPADVPSGDQPQHF. The CDR3 coding sequence is TGCGCCAGCAGCCAAGACGAGGCCCCCGCAGACGTCCCCTCAGGGGACCAGCCCCAGCATTTT.

A few counts support this clone. Germline is not matched at one junction end, which may reflect a read error. The rearrangement joins TRBV7-9 to TRBJ1-1; D ambiguous. Germline V gene sequence: CDR1 SEHNR, CDR2 FQNEAQ (reference sequence). The CDR3 runs 14 residues. The CDR3 sequence is CASSSARGNAEAFF. The CDR3 coding sequence is TGTGCCAGCAGCTCGGCTCGTGGGAACGCTGAAGCTTTCTTT.

The chain employs TRBV27 and TRBJ2-7; 7 nucleotides line up with TRBD1. The CDR3 has 14 residues. The J segment lost 0 bases and the V segment lost 4 bases, leaving 3 bases of the junction unmatched. CDR1 and CDR2 (germline): MNHEY, SMNVEV (reference sequence). The CDR3, as DNA: TGTGCCAGCAGTTCAGACAGGGCCTCCTACGAGCAGTACTTC. Protein sequence: CASSSDRASYEQYF.

This clone appeared once. The genes are TRBV11-3 and TRBJ2-7; the D is unclear. CDR3 size: 14 residues. Germline lookup yields CDR1 SGHNT and CDR2 YENEEA. With 4 bases removed from V and 3 bases from J, the gap between germline ends came to 13 bases. This CDR3 is CASSSPIVSYEQYF. The DNA of the CDR3 is TGTGCCAGCAGCTCCCCCATAGTAAGCTACGAGCAGTACTTC.